Listed below are T cell receptor beta chains from one sample, sequenced in a study of T-cell reconstitution after alpha-beta-depleted transplantation in children. TCRdb reanalysed the PCR reads using MiXCR and keeps one entry per CDR3 protein. The table has some 490,000 distinct CDR3 sequences, around 12% seen once. The sequencing here drew on PBMCs from the stem cell graft donor, taken from the stem cell graft. These receptors were collected from a human donor who donated a stem cell graft to a child with combined immunodeficiency. Each CDR3 is given with its conserved first and last residue. D genes are given only for firm matches. Clone size is shown for a subset of rows, as once, few, many or a class of expanded clone.

clone_size j_call d_call v_call cdr3_aa cdr3_nt
few TRBJ2-3 . TRBV15 CATSSGATDTQYF TGTGCCACCAGCTCTGGGGCCACAGATACGCAGTATTTT
few TRBJ2-7 . TRBV3-1 CASSQGLSGSSYEQYF TGTGCCAGCAGCCAGGGACTCAGCGGATCTTCCTACGAGCAGTACTTC
. TRBJ2-7 . TRBV10-3 CAISESLTTSAYEQYF TGTGCCATCAGTGAGTCCCTGACCACCTCCGCTTACGAGCAGTACTTC
. TRBJ2-1 . TRBV3-1 CASSQGAGGQGEQFF TGTGCCAGCAGCCAAGGTGCCGGGGGCCAGGGTGAGCAGTTCTTC
many TRBJ2-3 TRBD2 TRBV24-1 CATSEPGLAGGPDTQYF TGTGCCACCAGTGAGCCTGGACTAGCGGGAGGGCCGGATACGCAGTATTTT
few TRBJ2-7 . TRBV12-3/TRBV12-4 CASSPRRASYEQYF TGTGCCAGCAGTCCCCGGCGGGCCTCCTACGAGCAGTACTTC
few TRBJ2-3 TRBD2 TRBV7-4 CASSLDRSSGNTDTQYF TGTGCCAGCAGCTTAGACCGGAGTAGCGGGAACACAGATACGCAGTATTTT
. TRBJ2-2 . TRBV7-9 CASSPAASTGELFF TGTGCCAGCAGCCCGGCAGCATCCACCGGGGAGCTGTTTTTT
. TRBJ2-5 . TRBV20-1 CSPRDNRAVQETQYF TGCAGTCCTAGAGACAACCGGGCCGTTCAAGAGACCCAGTACTTC
. TRBJ2-3 TRBD2 TRBV10-3 CAISEASGVVTDTQYF TGTGCCATCAGCGAAGCTAGCGGGGTGGTCACAGATACGCAGTATTTT
many TRBJ2-2 . TRBV7-9 CASSLFTHFLDTGELFF TGTGCCAGCAGCTTATTCACTCATTTCCTGGACACCGGGGAGCTGTTTTTT
many TRBJ2-3 . TRBV12-3/TRBV12-4 CASLKGDSTDTQYF TGTGCCAGCCTTAAAGGGGATAGCACAGATACGCAGTATTTT
many TRBJ2-1 TRBD2 TRBV27 CASSSGTSGNNEQFF TGCGCCAGCAGCTCTGGGACTAGCGGTAACAATGAGCAGTTCTTC
. TRBJ2-3 . TRBV14 CASSSWAGRAEGTDTQYF TGTGCCAGCAGCTCATGGGCAGGTCGGGCGGAGGGCACAGATACGCAGTATTTT
many TRBJ1-1 . TRBV5-1 CASSVTLNTEAFF TGCGCCAGCAGCGTCACCTTGAACACTGAAGCTTTCTTT
. TRBJ2-1 . TRBV30 CAWSDGQNNEQFF TGTGCCTGGAGTGACGGACAGAACAATGAGCAGTTCTTC
. TRBJ2-3 TRBD2 TRBV12-3/TRBV12-4 CASRGGVSTDTQYF TGTGCCAGCAGGGGGGGGGTCAGCACAGATACGCAGTATTTT
many TRBJ2-5 . TRBV29-1 CSVRSGGQETQYF TGCAGCGTTCGATCTGGGGGACAAGAGACCCAGTACTTC
few TRBJ2-7 TRBD1 TRBV5-1 CASSFDRGRSYEQYF TGCGCCAGCAGCTTCGACAGGGGTCGATCCTACGAGCAGTACTTC
. TRBJ2-2 . TRBV9 CASSGAQESRAGELFF TGTGCCAGCAGCGGGGCCCAGGAGAGTAGGGCCGGGGAGCTGTTTTTT
many TRBJ1-1 TRBD1 TRBV29-1 CSANARDSEAFF TGCAGCGCCAATGCCCGGGACAGTGAAGCTTTCTTT
. TRBJ2-3 TRBD2 TRBV7-2 CASSAVGRVATDTQYF TGTGCCAGCAGCGCGGTGGGGAGGGTCGCAACAGATACGCAGTATTTT
. TRBJ1-4 . TRBV7-8 CASSYIFRGPNEKLFF TGTGCCAGCAGCTATATATTCCGGGGGCCTAATGAAAAACTGTTTTTT
. TRBJ2-2 TRBD1 TRBV5-1 CASSIGQGQNTGELFF TGCGCCAGCAGCATAGGACAGGGCCAAAACACCGGGGAGCTGTTTTTT
. TRBJ2-3 TRBD1 TRBV27 CASTSTGGGNTDTQYF TGTGCCAGCACCTCCACAGGGGGCGGTAACACAGATACGCAGTATTTT
few TRBJ1-1 . TRBV11-2 CASSLGTGVGAFF TGTGCCAGCAGCTTAGGTACGGGGGTGGGAGCTTTCTTT
. TRBJ2-7 . TRBV3-1 CASSQDGTYSYEQYF TGTGCCAGCAGCCAAGATGGGACGTATTCCTACGAGCAGTACTTC